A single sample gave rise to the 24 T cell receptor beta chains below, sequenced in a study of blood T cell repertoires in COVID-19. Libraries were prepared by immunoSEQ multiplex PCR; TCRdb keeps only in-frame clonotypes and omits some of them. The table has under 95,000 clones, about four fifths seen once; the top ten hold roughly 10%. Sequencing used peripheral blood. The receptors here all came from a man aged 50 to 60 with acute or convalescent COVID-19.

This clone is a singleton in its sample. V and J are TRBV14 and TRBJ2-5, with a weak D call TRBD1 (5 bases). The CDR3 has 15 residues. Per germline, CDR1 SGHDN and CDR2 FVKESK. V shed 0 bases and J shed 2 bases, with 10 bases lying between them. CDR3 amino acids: CASSQDNTGQETQYF. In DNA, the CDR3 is TGTGCCAGCAGCCAAGATAACACAGGACAAGAGACCCAGTACTTC.

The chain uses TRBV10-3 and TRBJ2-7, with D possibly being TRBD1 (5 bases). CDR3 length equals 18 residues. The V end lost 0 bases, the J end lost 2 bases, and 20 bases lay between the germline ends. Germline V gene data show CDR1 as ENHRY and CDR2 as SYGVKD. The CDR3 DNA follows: TGTGCCATCAGTGAGTCCATAGTATTCCGACAGCGAGCCTACGAGCAGTACTTC. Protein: CAISESIVFRQRAYEQYF.

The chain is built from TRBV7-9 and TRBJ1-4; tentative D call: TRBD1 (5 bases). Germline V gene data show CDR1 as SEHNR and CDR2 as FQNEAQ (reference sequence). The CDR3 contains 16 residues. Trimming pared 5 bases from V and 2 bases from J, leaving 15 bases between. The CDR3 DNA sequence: TGTGCCAGCAGCCCCGGGGGGACGAGGACTAATGAAAAACTGTTTTTT. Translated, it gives CASSPGGTRTNEKLFF.

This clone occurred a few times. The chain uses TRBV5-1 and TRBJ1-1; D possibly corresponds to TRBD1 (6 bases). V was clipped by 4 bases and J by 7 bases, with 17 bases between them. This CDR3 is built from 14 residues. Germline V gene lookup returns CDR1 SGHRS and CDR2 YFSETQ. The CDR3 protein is CASSLGGRGGEAFF. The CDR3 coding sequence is TGCGCCAGCAGCCTTGGGGGCAGGGGTGGTGAAGCTTTCTTT.

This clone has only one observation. This CDR3 is CAISDHLWGRDQPQHF. Here the CDR3 DNA reads TGTGCCATCAGCGATCACCTCTGGGGCCGGGATCAGCCCCAGCATTTT. The chain has TRBV10-3 and TRBJ1-5, with D possibly TRBD1 on 5 matching bases. Germline V gives CDR1 ENHRY, CDR2 SYGVKD. The CDR3 is 16 amino acids. V gave up 6 bases and J gave up 5 bases, with 20 bases separating them.

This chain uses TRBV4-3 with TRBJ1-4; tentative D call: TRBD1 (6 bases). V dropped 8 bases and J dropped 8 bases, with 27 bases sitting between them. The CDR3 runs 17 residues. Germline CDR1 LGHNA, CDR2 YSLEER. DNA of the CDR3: TGCGCCAGCGGGCTCTCGCAAGGGGGTCAAGTGATAGAAAAACTGTTTTTT. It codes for CASGLSQGGQVIEKLFF.

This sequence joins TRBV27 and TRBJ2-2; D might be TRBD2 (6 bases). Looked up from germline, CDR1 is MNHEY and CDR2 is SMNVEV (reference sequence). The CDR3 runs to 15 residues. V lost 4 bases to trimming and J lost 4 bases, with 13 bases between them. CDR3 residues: CASSSTRLGTGELFF. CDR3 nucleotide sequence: TGTGCCAGCAGTTCGACTAGGTTGGGCACCGGGGAGCTGTTTTTT.

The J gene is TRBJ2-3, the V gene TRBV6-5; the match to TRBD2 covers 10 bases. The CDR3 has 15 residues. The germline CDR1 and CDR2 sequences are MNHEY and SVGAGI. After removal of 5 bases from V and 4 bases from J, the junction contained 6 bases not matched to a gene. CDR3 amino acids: CASSLGTSDSDTQYF. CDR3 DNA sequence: TGTGCCAGCAGTCTCGGGACTAGCGACTCAGATACGCAGTATTTT.

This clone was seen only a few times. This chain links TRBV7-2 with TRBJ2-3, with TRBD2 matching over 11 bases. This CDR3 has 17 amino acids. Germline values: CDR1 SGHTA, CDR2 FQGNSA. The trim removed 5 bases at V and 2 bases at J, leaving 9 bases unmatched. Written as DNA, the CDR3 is TGTGCCAGCAGCCGCCGAACTAGCGGGAGATTCACAGATACGCAGTATTTT. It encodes CASSRRTSGRFTDTQYF.

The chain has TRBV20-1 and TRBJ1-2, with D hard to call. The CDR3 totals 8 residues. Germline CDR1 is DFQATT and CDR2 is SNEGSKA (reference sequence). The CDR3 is CRTNGYTF. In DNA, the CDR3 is TGCAGGACTAATGGCTACACCTTC.

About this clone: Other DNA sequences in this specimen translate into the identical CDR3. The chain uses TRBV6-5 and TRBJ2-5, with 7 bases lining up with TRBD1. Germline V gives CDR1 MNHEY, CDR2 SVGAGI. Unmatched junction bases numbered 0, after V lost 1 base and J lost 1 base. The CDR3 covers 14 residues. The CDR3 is CASSYWDSQETQYF. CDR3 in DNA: TGTGCCAGCAGTTACTGGGACAGCCAAGAGACCCAGTACTTC.

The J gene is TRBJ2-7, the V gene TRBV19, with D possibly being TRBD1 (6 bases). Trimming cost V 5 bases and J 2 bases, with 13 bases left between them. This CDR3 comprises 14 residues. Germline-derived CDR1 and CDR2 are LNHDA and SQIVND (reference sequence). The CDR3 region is CASSARQETYEQYF. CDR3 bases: TGTGCCAGTAGTGCCCGACAGGAAACCTACGAGCAGTACTTC.

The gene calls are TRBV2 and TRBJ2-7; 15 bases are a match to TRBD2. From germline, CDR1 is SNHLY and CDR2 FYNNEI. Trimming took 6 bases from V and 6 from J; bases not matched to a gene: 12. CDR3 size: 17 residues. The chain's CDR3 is CASRPRTSGGGQGEQYF. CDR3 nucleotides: TGTGCCAGCAGGCCCAGGACTAGCGGGGGGGGTCAGGGCGAGCAGTACTTC.

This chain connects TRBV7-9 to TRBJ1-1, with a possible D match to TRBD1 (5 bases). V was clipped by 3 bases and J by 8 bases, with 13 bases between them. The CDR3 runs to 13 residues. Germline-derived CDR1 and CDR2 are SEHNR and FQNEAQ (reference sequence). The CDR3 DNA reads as TGTGCCAGCAGCTTTGCCCTAAACAGGGAAGCTTTCTTT. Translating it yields CASSFALNREAFF.

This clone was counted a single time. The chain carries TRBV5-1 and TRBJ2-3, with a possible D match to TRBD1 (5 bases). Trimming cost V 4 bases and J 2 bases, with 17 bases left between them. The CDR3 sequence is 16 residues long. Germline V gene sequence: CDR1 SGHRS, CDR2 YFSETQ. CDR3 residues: CASSLIGQGTTDTQYF. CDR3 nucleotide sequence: TGCGCCAGCAGCCTCATTGGGCAGGGTACCACAGATACGCAGTATTTT.

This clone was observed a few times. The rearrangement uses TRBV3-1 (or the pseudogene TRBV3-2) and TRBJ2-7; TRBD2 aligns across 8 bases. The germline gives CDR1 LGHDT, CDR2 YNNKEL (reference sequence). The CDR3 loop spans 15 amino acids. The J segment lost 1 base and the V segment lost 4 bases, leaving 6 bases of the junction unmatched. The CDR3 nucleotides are TGTGCCAGCAGCCCGGGGGGGGGTGGATCCTACGAGCAGTACTTC. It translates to CASSPGGGGSYEQYF.

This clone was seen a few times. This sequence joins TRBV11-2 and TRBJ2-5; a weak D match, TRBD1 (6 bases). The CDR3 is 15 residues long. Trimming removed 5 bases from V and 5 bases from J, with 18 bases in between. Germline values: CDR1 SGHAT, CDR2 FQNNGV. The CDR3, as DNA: TGTGCCAGCAGCCCTACATCAGGGGTTTCGGAGACCCAGTACTTC. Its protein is CASSPTSGVSETQYF.

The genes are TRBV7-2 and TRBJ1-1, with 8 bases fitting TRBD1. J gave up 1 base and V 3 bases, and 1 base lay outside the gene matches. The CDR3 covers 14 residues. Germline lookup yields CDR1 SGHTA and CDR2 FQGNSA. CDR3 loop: CASSFGQGNTEAFF. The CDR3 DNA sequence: TGTGCCAGCAGCTTCGGACAGGGGAACACTGAAGCTTTCTTT.

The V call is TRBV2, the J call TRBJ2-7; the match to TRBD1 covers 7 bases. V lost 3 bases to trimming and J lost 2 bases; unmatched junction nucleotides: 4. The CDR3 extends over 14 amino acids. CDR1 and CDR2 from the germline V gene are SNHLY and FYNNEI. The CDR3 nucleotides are TGTGCCAGCAGTGAGGCAGGGGGAACCTACGAGCAGTACTTC. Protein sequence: CASSEAGGTYEQYF.

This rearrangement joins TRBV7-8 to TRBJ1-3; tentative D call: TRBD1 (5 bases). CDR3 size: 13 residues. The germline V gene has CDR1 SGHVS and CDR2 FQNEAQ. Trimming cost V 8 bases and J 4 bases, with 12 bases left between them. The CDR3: CASGRGVGNTIYF. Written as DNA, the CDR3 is TGTGCCAGCGGAAGGGGTGTCGGAAACACCATATATTTT.

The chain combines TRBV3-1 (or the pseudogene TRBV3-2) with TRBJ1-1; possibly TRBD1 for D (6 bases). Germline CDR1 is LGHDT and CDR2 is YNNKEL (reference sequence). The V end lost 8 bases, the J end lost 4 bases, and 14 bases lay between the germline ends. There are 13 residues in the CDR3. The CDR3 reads CASRRGGGTEAFF. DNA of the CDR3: TGTGCCAGCCGAAGGGGAGGGGGCACTGAAGCTTTCTTT.

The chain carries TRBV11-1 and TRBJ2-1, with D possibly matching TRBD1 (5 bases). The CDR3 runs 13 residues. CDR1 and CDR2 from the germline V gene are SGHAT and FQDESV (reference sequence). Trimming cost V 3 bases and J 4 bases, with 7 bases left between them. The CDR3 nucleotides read TGTGCCAGCAGCTTGGGGCGTTACAATGAGCAGTTCTTC. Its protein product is CASSLGRYNEQFF. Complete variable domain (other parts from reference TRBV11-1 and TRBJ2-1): EAEVAQSPRYKITEKSQAVAFWCDPISGHATLYWYRQILGQGPELLVQFQDESVVDDSQLPKDRFSAERLKGVDSTLKIQPAELGDSAMYLCASSLGRYNEQFFGPGTRLTVL.

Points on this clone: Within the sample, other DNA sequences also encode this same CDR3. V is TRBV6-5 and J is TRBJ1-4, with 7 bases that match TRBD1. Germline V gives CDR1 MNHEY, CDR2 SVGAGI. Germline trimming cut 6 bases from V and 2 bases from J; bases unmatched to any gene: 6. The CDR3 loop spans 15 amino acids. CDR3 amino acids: CASRLGTATNEKLFF. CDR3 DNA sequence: TGTGCCAGCAGGTTGGGGACAGCGACTAATGAAAAACTGTTTTTT.

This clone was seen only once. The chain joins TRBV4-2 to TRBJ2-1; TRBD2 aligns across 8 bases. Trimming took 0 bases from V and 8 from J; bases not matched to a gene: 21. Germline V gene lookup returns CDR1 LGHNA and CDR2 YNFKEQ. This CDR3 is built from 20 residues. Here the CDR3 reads CASSQDRYFTSGREVDEQFF. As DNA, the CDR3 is TGTGCCAGCAGCCAAGATAGGTACTTCACTAGCGGCAGAGAGGTGGATGAGCAGTTCTTC.